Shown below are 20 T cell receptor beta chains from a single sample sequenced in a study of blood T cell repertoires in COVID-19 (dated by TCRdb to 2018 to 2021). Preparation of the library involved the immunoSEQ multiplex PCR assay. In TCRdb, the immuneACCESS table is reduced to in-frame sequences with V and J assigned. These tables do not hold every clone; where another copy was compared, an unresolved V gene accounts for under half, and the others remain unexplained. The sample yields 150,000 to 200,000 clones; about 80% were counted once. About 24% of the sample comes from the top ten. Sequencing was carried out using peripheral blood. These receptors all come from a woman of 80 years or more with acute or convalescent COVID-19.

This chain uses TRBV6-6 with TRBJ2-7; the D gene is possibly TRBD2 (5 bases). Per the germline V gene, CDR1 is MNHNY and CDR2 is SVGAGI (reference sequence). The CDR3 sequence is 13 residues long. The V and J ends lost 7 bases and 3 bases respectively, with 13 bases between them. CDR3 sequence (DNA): TGTGCCAGCACTAAGGGAGAGGTCTACGAGCAGTACTTC. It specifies CASTKGEVYEQYF.

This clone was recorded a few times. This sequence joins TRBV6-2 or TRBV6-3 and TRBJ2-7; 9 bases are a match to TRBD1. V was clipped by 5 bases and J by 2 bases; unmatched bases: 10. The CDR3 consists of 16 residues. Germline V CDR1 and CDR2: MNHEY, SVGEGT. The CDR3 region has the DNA TGTGCCAGCAGTCTATTTCCGGGACAGGGAACCTACGAGCAGTACTTC. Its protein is CASSLFPGQGTYEQYF.

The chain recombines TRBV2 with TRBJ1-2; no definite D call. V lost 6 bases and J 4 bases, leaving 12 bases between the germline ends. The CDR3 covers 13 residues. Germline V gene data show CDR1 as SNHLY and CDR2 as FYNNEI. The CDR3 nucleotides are TGTGCCAGCAGGCTCTCAGGACTCTATGGCTACACCTTC. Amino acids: CASRLSGLYGYTF.

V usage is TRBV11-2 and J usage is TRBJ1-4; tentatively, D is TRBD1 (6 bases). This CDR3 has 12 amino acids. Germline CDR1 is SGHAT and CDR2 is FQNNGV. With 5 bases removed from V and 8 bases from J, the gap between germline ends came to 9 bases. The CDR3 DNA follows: TGTGCCAGCAGCGTTGGGGGCGAAAAACTGTTTTTT. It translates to CASSVGGEKLFF.

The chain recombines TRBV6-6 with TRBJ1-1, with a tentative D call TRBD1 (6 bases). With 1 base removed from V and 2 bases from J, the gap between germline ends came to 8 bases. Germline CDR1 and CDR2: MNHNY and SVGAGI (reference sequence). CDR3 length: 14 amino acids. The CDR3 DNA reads TGTGCCAGCAGTTACTGGACAGACAACACTGAAGCTTTCTTT. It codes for CASSYWTDNTEAFF.

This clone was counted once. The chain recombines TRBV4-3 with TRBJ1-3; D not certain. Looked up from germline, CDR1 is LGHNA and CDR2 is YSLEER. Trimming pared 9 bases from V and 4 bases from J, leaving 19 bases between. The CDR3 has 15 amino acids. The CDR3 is CASIRRGKVGNTIYF. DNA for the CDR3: TGCGCCAGTATTCGCCGGGGTAAGGTAGGAAACACCATATATTTT.

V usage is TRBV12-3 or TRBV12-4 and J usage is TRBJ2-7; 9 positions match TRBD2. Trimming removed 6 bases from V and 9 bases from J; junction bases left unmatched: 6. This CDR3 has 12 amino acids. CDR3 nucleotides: TGTGCCAGCAGATCCGGACTAGCGCGGCAGTACTTC. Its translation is CASRSGLARQYF.

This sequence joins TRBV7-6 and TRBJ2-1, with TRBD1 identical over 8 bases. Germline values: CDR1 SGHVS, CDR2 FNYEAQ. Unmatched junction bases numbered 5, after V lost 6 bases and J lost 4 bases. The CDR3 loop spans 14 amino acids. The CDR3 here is CASRSTGGYNEQFF. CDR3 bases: TGTGCCAGCAGGAGCACAGGGGGTTACAATGAGCAGTTCTTC.

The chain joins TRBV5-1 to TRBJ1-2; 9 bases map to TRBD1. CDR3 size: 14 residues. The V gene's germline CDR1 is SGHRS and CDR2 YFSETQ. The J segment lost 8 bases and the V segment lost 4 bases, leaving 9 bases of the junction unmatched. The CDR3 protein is CASSAGTGKGGYTF. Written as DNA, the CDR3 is TGCGCCAGCAGCGCCGGGACAGGGAAAGGGGGCTACACCTTC.

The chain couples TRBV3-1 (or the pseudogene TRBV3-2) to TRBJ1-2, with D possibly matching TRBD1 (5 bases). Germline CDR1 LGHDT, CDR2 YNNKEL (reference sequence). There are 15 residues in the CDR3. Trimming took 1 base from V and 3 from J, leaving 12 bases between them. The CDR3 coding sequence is TGTGCCAGCAGCCAAGCAAACAGGCATTACTATGGCTACACCTTC. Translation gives CASSQANRHYYGYTF.

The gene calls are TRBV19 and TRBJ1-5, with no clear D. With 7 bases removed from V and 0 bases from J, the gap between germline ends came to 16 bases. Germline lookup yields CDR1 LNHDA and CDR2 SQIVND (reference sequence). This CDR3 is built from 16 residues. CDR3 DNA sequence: TGTGCCAGTACCGACCTCCAGGCTTATAGCAATCAGCCCCAGCATTTT. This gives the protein CASTDLQAYSNQPQHF.

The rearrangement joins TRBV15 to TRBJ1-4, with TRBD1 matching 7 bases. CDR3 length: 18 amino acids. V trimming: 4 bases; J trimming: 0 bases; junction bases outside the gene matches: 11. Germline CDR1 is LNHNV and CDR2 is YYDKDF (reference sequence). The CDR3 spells CATSTGGRGSATNEKLFF. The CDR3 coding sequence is TGTGCCACCAGCACCGGCGGCAGGGGGAGTGCAACTAATGAAAAACTGTTTTTT.

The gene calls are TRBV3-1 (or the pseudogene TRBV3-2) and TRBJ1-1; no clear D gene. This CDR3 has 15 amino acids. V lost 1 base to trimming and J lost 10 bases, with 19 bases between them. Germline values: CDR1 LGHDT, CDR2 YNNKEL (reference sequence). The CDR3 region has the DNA TGTGCCAGCAGCCAAGGAGCGGAGCCCGGGCGTGGAGCTTTCTTT. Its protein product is CASSQGAEPGRGAFF.

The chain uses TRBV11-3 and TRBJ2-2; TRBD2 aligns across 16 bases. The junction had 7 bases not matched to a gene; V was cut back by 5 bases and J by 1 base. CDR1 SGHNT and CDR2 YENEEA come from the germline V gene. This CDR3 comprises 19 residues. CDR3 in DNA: TGTGCCAGCAGCCCAGGGACTAGCGGGAGGGAAATGAACACCGGGGAGCTGTTTTTT. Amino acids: CASSPGTSGREMNTGELFF.

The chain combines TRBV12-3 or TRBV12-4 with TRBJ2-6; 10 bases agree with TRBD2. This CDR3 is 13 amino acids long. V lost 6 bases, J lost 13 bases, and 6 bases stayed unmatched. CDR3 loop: CASSGLAGEVLTF. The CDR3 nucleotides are TGTGCCAGCAGCGGTCTAGCGGGGGAAGTCCTGACTTTC.

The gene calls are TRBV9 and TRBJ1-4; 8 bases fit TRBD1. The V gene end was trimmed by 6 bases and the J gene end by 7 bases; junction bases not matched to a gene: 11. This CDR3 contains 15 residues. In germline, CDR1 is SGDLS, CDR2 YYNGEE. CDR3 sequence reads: CASTLGGQEGEKLFF. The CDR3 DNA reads TGTGCCAGCACCTTGGGGGGACAGGAGGGTGAAAAACTGTTTTTT.

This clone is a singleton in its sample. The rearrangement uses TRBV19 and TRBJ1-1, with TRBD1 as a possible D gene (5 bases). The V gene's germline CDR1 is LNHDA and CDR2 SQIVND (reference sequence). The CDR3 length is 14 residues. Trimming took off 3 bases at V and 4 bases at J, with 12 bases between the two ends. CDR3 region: CASSMGQGLTEAFF. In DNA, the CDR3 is TGTGCCAGTAGTATGGGTCAGGGCCTCACTGAAGCTTTCTTT.

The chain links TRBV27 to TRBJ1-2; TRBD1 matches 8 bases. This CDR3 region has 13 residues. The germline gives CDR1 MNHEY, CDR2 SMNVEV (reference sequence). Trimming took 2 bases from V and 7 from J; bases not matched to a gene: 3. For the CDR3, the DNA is TGTGCCAGCAGTTTAACAGGGGGTATTGGCTACACCTTC. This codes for CASSLTGGIGYTF.

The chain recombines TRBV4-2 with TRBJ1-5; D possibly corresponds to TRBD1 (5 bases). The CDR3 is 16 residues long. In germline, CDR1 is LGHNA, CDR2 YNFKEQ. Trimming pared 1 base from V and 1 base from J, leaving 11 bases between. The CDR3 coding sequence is TGTGCCAGCAGCCAAGGCAGGGATCAGAGCAATCAGCCCCAGCATTTT. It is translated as CASSQGRDQSNQPQHF.

Here the CDR3 DNA reads TGTGCCAGCAGCGTAGCTGCGGGAAATAGTTACGAGCAGTACTTC. Its translation: CASSVAAGNSYEQYF. The chain combines TRBV9 with TRBJ2-7; a weak D match, TRBD2 (6 bases). The CDR3 extends over 15 amino acids. V lost 0 bases and J 4 bases, leaving 14 bases between the germline ends. Germline loops: CDR1 SGDLS, CDR2 YYNGEE.